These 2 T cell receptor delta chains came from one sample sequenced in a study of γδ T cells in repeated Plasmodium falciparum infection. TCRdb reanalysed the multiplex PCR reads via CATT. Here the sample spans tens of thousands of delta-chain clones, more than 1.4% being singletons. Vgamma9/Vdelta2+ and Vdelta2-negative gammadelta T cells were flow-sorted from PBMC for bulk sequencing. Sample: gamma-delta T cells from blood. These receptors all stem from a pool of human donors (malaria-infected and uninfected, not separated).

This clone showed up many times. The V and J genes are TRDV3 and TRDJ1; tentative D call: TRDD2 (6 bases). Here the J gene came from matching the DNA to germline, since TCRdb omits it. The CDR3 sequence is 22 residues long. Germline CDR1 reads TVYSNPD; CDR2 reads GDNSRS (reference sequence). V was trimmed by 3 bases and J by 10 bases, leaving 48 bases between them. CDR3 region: CAFNHLLPSSLLSNIGGWRLIF. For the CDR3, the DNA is TGTGCCTTCAATCACCTTCTTCCTTCGTCGCTACTCTCAAATATCGGAGGTTGGAGACTCATCTTT.

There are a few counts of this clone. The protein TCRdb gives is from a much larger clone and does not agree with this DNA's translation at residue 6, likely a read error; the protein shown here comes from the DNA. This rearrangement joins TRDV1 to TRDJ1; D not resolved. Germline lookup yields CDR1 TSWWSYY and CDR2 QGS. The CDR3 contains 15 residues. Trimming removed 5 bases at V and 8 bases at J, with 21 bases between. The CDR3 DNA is TGTGCTCTTGGGCTTGGCCCCACCGCCACCGTCAAACTCATCTTT. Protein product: CALGLGPTATVKLIF.